The present entry profiles one TCR beta chain with its context. The antigen remains undetermined. As to time point: sample taken at primary tumor resection. The sequenced material consisted of unsorted whole RNA from tumor, nontumor lung or frozen PBMC. Trimming left V 1 base short and J 4 bases short, with 8 bases between. CDR1 and CDR2 (germline): SGHRS, YFSETQ. This CDR3 region has 14 residues. TCR cDNA molecules were tagged individually, and each one carried a unique molecular identifier. Each CDR3 protein is one row after TCRdb ran MiXCR on the 5' RACE reads. The sample carries about 45,000 distinct CDR3 sequences, roughly 13% recorded once. The entry originates in a study of spatial heterogeneity in lung cancer. Across the whole study: Unique TCR and UMI combinations averaged more than ten appearances each in raw reads. Points from the study as a whole: Follow-up blood showed ubiquitous expanded tumor TCRs less than blood at resection did.

The receptor was derived from a male donor with early-stage non-small cell lung cancer. The starting material was PBMCs, obtained at surgery. This rearrangement joins TRBV5-1 to TRBJ2-2, with unresolved D. The CDR3 reads CASSLSLSTGELFF. The CDR3 bases are TGCGCCAGCAGCTTGTCCTTGAGCACCGGGGAGCTGTTTTTT.